This T cell receptor (beta chain) was captured in a study of CD8 T cells in ankylosing spondylitis. Overall study results and limits: The authors reported significant enrichment of disease-linked clones in matched ankylosing spondylitis synovial fluid.

TCRdb reprocessed the 5' RACE reads via MiXCR and lists one record per CDR3 protein. The sample has roughly 100,000 distinct CDR3 sequences; over 6.5% are singletons. In the case of this clonotype: The antigen remains unidentified.

There are 17 residues in the CDR3. The germline V gene has CDR1 SGHTA and CDR2 FQGNSA. V dropped 5 bases and J dropped 6; count of bases not matched to a gene: 18. The source material was blood, either unsorted or a sorted T cell fraction (not recorded which). This chain connects TRBV7-2 to TRBJ2-7; 8 nucleotides match TRBD2. The clonotype comes from a male donor with ankylosing spondylitis or in good health (not recorded which). For the CDR3, the DNA is TGTGCCAGCAGCCCCCAACCAAGCGGGAGCGGGCAACGCGAGCAGTACTTC. This codes for CASSPQPSGSGQREQYF.